These 32 T cell receptor beta chains originate from one sample sequenced in a study of T cell responses to AZD1222 COVID-19 vaccine. Assay used: immunoSEQ multiplex PCR; TCRdb lists only in-frame clones, some missing. Of about 180,000 clones detected, less than 95% appear once; the ten largest clones hold roughly 2.8%. Material: peripheral blood, obtained on day 0 of AZD1222 vaccination. These receptors were obtained from an adult in good health.

The rearrangement uses TRBV30 and TRBJ2-1; 10 bases align to TRBD1. V gave up 0 bases and J gave up 7 bases; unmatched junction bases: 9. Germline V gene sequence: CDR1 GTSNPN, CDR2 SVGIG (reference sequence). CDR3 length: 16 amino acids. The CDR3: CAWSVSGTGDGNEQFF. Written as DNA, the CDR3 is TGTGCCTGGAGTGTATCCGGGACAGGGGACGGTAATGAGCAGTTCTTC.

This rearrangement joins TRBV27 to TRBJ1-1, with D uncertain. The CDR3 extends over 15 amino acids. Trimming shortened V by 6 bases and J by 6 bases, and 20 bases separated the two germline ends. Germline lookup yields CDR1 MNHEY and CDR2 SMNVEV (reference sequence). The CDR3 nucleotides read TGTGCCAGCAGCGCGGGCCAGAACCTTGGGTCTGAAGCTTTCTTT. Protein: CASSAGQNLGSEAFF.

The V gene is TRBV11-2, the J gene TRBJ2-5, with 10 bases fitting TRBD1. CDR1 is SGHAT and CDR2 is FQNNGV in the germline V gene. This CDR3 has 15 amino acids. V shed 4 bases, J shed 6 bases, and the junction held 8 bases outside the gene matches. The chain's CDR3 is CASSWRDRGQQTQYF. The DNA for the CDR3 is TGTGCCAGCAGCTGGCGGGACAGGGGACAGCAGACCCAGTACTTC.

The rearrangement joins TRBV7-3 to TRBJ1-1; 7 bases are a match to TRBD1. Unmatched junction bases numbered 7, after V lost 4 bases and J lost 8 bases. CDR1 and CDR2 (germline): SGHTA, FQGTGA. The CDR3 covers 13 residues. Here the CDR3 reads CASSSSYRGEAFF. The CDR3 nucleotides are TGTGCCAGCAGCTCCTCCTACAGGGGAGAAGCTTTCTTT.

The chain recombines TRBV11-3 with TRBJ1-3; tentative D call: TRBD1 (5 bases). V shed 5 bases and J shed 4 bases, with 15 bases lying between them. CDR1 and CDR2 from the germline V gene are SGHNT and YENEEA. This CDR3 region has 15 residues. The CDR3 protein is CASSPGRALGNTIYF. Here the CDR3 DNA reads TGTGCCAGCAGCCCAGGGAGGGCTTTGGGAAACACCATATATTTT.

There are a few counts of this clone. The rearrangement uses TRBV6-2 or TRBV6-3 and TRBJ2-1, with 7 bases fitting TRBD2. This CDR3 is built from 14 residues. The trim removed 6 bases at V and 6 bases at J, leaving 8 bases unmatched. Germline CDR1 is MNHEY and CDR2 is SVGEGT. CDR3 in amino acids: CASSLPGGGNEQFF. CDR3 coding DNA: TGTGCCAGCAGCCTCCCTGGGGGGGGCAATGAGCAGTTCTTC.

This sequence joins TRBV3-1 (or the pseudogene TRBV3-2) and TRBJ2-3; tentative D call: TRBD1 (6 bases). V was shortened by 2 bases and J by 0 bases, with 12 bases between the two germline ends. Looked up from germline, CDR1 is LGHDT and CDR2 is YNNKEL (reference sequence). The CDR3 runs to 16 residues. As DNA, the CDR3 is TGTGCCAGCAGCCAACATGTGACAGGAAGCACAGATACGCAGTATTTT. This gives the protein CASSQHVTGSTDTQYF.

The genes are TRBV3-1 (or the pseudogene TRBV3-2) and TRBJ1-1; D is unclear. This CDR3 spans 12 amino acids. V lost 2 bases, J lost 7 bases, and 8 bases lay in between. Germline loops: CDR1 LGHDT, CDR2 YNNKEL (reference sequence). In nucleotides, the CDR3 is TGTGCCAGCAGCCAATTGTGGGGTGAAGCTTTCTTT. Translation: CASSQLWGEAFF.

The V and J genes are TRBV7-9 and TRBJ1-2, with TRBD1 identical over 9 bases. Germline assignment: CDR1 SEHNR and CDR2 FQNEAQ (reference sequence). This CDR3 has 17 residues. The J segment lost 0 bases and the V segment lost 6 bases, leaving 11 bases of the junction unmatched. CDR3 residues: CASSPTGGQRSNYGYTF. CDR3 coding DNA: TGTGCCAGCAGTCCAACAGGGGGCCAACGGTCTAACTATGGCTACACCTTC.

The chain uses TRBV5-1 and TRBJ2-7; a possible D gene is TRBD1 (6 bases). Germline CDR1 SGHRS, CDR2 YFSETQ. The V and J ends lost 1 base and 1 base respectively, with 15 bases between them. The CDR3 sequence is 16 residues long. CDR3 in DNA: TGCGCCAGCAGCTTGACGGACAGCTCGGGGTCCTACGAGCAGTACTTC. Protein sequence: CASSLTDSSGSYEQYF.

V and J are TRBV5-1 and TRBJ1-5; 7 nucleotides line up with TRBD1. This CDR3 is 15 amino acids long. V shed 7 bases, J shed 7 bases, and the junction held 14 bases outside the gene matches. Germline-derived CDR1 and CDR2 are SGHRS and YFSETQ. CDR3 nucleotides: TGCGCCAGCGCGGAATCCTCAGGGGGGAGGCAGCCCCAGCATTTT. This sequence encodes CASAESSGGRQPQHF.

The chain is built from TRBV6-5 and TRBJ1-4; D gene ambiguous. Germline V gene data show CDR1 as MNHEY and CDR2 as SVGAGI. The CDR3 has 13 residues. Trimming took 2 bases from V and 8 from J, leaving 9 bases between them. In nucleotides, the CDR3 is TGTGCCAGCAGTTACGACACGGGGGAAAAACTGTTTTTT. Translation: CASSYDTGEKLFF.

The chain employs TRBV6-6 and TRBJ2-3; 10 nucleotides agree with TRBD2. The junction had 12 bases not matched to a gene; V was cut back by 6 bases and J by 0 bases. The CDR3 is 18 residues long. Germline assignment: CDR1 MNHNY and CDR2 SVGAGI (reference sequence). The CDR3 reads CASSRGSGLATSTDTQYF. CDR3 sequence (DNA): TGTGCCAGCAGCCGAGGGTCGGGACTAGCGACCAGCACAGATACGCAGTATTTT.

The rearrangement joins TRBV4-1 to TRBJ1-1, with a possible D match to TRBD1 (5 bases). Germline values: CDR1 MGHRA, CDR2 YSYEKL. This CDR3 is 13 amino acids long. With 3 bases removed from V and 10 bases from J, the gap between germline ends came to 15 bases. The CDR3 loop reads CASSHGGKGRAFF. CDR3 nucleotides: TGCGCCAGCAGCCACGGGGGAAAGGGGAGAGCTTTCTTT.

The rearrangement links TRBV19 to TRBJ2-7; D could derive from TRBD1 or TRBD2 (7 bases each). CDR3 length equals 15 residues. The germline V gene has CDR1 LNHDA and CDR2 SQIVND (reference sequence). With 3 bases removed from V and 3 bases from J, the gap between germline ends came to 15 bases. CDR3 sequence (DNA): TGTGCCAGTAGTATGGGAGGGGGCCGGCGCTACGAGCAGTACTTC. Its translation is CASSMGGGRRYEQYF.

This clone has a handful of counts. The chain employs TRBV27 and TRBJ1-6; 9 nucleotides align to TRBD1. CDR1 is MNHEY and CDR2 is SMNVEV in the germline V gene (reference sequence). V gave up 6 bases and J gave up 7 bases; unmatched junction bases: 4. There are 14 residues in the CDR3. The CDR3 sequence is CASRPGTGNSPLHF. In nucleotides, the CDR3 is TGTGCCAGCAGGCCCGGGACAGGGAATTCACCCCTCCACTTT.

The rearrangement uses TRBV5-1 and TRBJ2-3; 16 bases align to TRBD2. With V trimmed by 4 bases and J by 6 bases, 14 bases remained unmatched. The CDR3 totals 19 residues. Germline V CDR1 and CDR2: SGHRS, YFSETQ. For the CDR3, the DNA is TGCGCCAGCAGCCCCGGGACTAGCGGGGGGGCACTTTTGGGGGATACGCAGTATTTT. Encoded protein: CASSPGTSGGALLGDTQYF.

The chain joins TRBV6-2 or TRBV6-3 to TRBJ2-3; 7 bases agree with TRBD1. The CDR3 runs to 19 residues. Trimming cost V 6 bases and J 2 bases; bases outside gene matches: 20. Germline V gene data show CDR1 as MNHEY and CDR2 as SVGEGT. CDR3 DNA: TGTGCCAGCAGCAGTAACCTCCCAGGGCCGGGACAGCTCACAGATACGCAGTATTTT. Its protein is CASSSNLPGPGQLTDTQYF.

V and J are TRBV4-1 and TRBJ1-1; perhaps TRBD1 as D (6 bases). The CDR3 runs 11 residues. Between the trimmed V and J ends, which lost 2 bases and 8 bases, there was a span of 6 bases. Germline lookup yields CDR1 MGHRA and CDR2 YSYEKL. CDR3 DNA sequence: TGCGCCAGCAGCCAACAGGGGGAAGCTTTCTTT. The encoded protein is CASSQQGEAFF.

V is TRBV11-3 and J is TRBJ2-7; 13 nucleotides align to TRBD2. Germline-derived CDR1 and CDR2 are SGHNT and YENEEA. This CDR3 has 15 residues. The trim removed 4 bases at V and 1 base at J, leaving 1 base unmatched. The CDR3, as DNA: TGTGCCAGCAGCTCGACTAGCGGGGGGTCCTACGAGCAGTACTTC. Protein product: CASSSTSGGSYEQYF.

The chain carries TRBV5-6 and TRBJ1-2; D is perhaps TRBD1 (6 bases). Trimming removed 2 bases from V and 6 bases from J, with 14 bases in between. CDR3 length equals 14 residues. CDR1 is SGHDT and CDR2 is YYEEEE in the germline V gene. The CDR3 reads CASSLFGGGNGYTF. The CDR3 nucleotides read TGTGCCAGCAGCTTATTCGGCGGGGGCAATGGCTACACCTTC.

The chain joins TRBV5-4 to TRBJ2-7, with D perhaps TRBD1 or TRBD2 (5 bases each). Between the trimmed V and J ends, which lost 3 bases and 7 bases, there was a span of 20 bases. Germline V gene sequence: CDR1 SGHNT, CDR2 YYREEE (reference sequence). This CDR3 spans 15 amino acids. The CDR3 nucleotides read TGTGCCAGCAGCTCATCAGGGACGAGGTTGGGGGAGCAGTACTTC. It specifies CASSSSGTRLGEQYF.

The chain recombines TRBV7-9 with TRBJ2-3, with TRBD2 as a possible D gene (7 bases). CDR3 size: 15 residues. V lost 0 bases to trimming and J lost 4 bases, with 11 bases between them. Germline loops: CDR1 SEHNR, CDR2 FQNEAQ (reference sequence). The CDR3, as DNA: TGTGCCAGCAGCTTAGCGGGGGGGCCCGCAGATACGCAGTATTTT. This sequence encodes CASSLAGGPADTQYF. The whole variable domain, remainder taken from reference TRBV7-9 and TRBJ2-3, is DTGVSQNPRHKITKRGQNVTFRCDPISEHNRLYWYRQTLGQGPEFLTYFQNEAQLEKSRLLSDRFSAERPKGSFSTLEIQRTEQGDSAMYLCASSLAGGPADTQYFGPGTRLTVL.

The chain combines TRBV5-5 with TRBJ1-1, with D possibly TRBD1 on 6 matching bases. Deletions cut 5 bases from V and 1 base from J, with 15 bases between. Germline V gene lookup returns CDR1 SGHKS and CDR2 YYEKEE (reference sequence). The length of the CDR3 is 15 residues. Here the CDR3 DNA reads TGTGCCAGCAGATATGGAAACAGGGAGAACACTGAAGCTTTCTTT. Protein product: CASRYGNRENTEAFF.

The chain joins TRBV7-9 to TRBJ2-3, with 8 bases that match TRBD2. Per the germline V gene, CDR1 is SEHNR and CDR2 is FQNEAQ (reference sequence). The CDR3 totals 18 residues. V was pared by 1 base and J by 0 bases, with 9 bases of the junction left unmatched. CDR3 in amino acids: CASSLGSSGSPSTDTQYF. DNA of the CDR3: TGTGCCAGCAGCTTAGGGTCAAGCGGGAGCCCTAGCACAGATACGCAGTATTTT.

This sequence joins TRBV19 and TRBJ2-7; the D gene is possibly TRBD2 (5 bases). The CDR3 sequence is 14 residues long. In germline, CDR1 is LNHDA, CDR2 SQIVND (reference sequence). With 5 bases removed from V and 4 bases from J, the gap between germline ends came to 15 bases. In DNA form, the CDR3 reads TGTGCCAGTAGTCTGAGGGAGTCGAGTTACGAGCAGTACTTC. Amino acids: CASSLRESSYEQYF.

The J gene is TRBJ1-1, the V gene TRBV6-5, with D tentatively TRBD1 (5 bases). Germline values: CDR1 MNHEY, CDR2 SVGAGI. CDR3 length: 14 amino acids. The V end was cut by 4 bases, the J end by 0 bases, with 9 bases between. This chain's CDR3 is CASSSEGMNTEAFF. The CDR3 nucleotides are TGTGCCAGCAGTTCCGAGGGGATGAACACTGAAGCTTTCTTT.

The chain uses TRBV5-8 and TRBJ1-2; the match to TRBD1 covers 10 bases. V was clipped by 6 bases and J by 8 bases; unmatched bases: 13. Germline V CDR1 and CDR2: SGHTS, YDEGEE. The CDR3 extends over 15 amino acids. The CDR3 DNA is TGTGCCAGCATCCAAACCGGGACAGGGGCCTTGGGCTACACCTTC. Protein: CASIQTGTGALGYTF.

The V call is TRBV30, the J call TRBJ1-2; D is undetermined. Trimming stripped 4 bases from V and 0 bases from J, with 6 bases between. Germline V gene lookup returns CDR1 GTSNPN and CDR2 SVGIG (reference sequence). The CDR3 is 12 residues long. The CDR3 protein is CAWKGSNYGYTF. CDR3 nucleotides: TGTGCCTGGAAGGGATCTAACTATGGCTACACCTTC.

The J gene is TRBJ1-2, the V gene TRBV12-3 or TRBV12-4; D remains unclear. Trimming shortened V by 7 bases and J by 9 bases, and 18 bases separated the two germline ends. The CDR3 is made up of 13 amino acids. The CDR3 spells CASTQFGTVSYTF. The CDR3 DNA is TGTGCCAGCACCCAGTTTGGTACGGTTAGCTACACCTTC.

The chain has TRBV24-1 and TRBJ2-2, with 9 bases aligning to TRBD1. V shed 4 bases and J 4 bases; nucleotides not matched to a gene: 6. The CDR3 extends over 16 amino acids. Looked up from germline, CDR1 is KGHDR and CDR2 is SFDVKD. This chain's CDR3 is CATSEPGQGSTGELFF. The CDR3 DNA follows: TGTGCCACCAGTGAGCCGGGACAGGGTAGCACCGGGGAGCTGTTTTTT.

The rearrangement joins TRBV10-3 to TRBJ1-2; the match to TRBD1 covers 7 bases. Germline CDR1 and CDR2: ENHRY and SYGVKD. The length of the CDR3 is 12 residues. V dropped 10 bases and J dropped 2; count of bases not matched to a gene: 4. Written as DNA, the CDR3 is TGTGCCACAGAACAGGGGAACTATGGCTACACCTTC. Protein product: CATEQGNYGYTF.